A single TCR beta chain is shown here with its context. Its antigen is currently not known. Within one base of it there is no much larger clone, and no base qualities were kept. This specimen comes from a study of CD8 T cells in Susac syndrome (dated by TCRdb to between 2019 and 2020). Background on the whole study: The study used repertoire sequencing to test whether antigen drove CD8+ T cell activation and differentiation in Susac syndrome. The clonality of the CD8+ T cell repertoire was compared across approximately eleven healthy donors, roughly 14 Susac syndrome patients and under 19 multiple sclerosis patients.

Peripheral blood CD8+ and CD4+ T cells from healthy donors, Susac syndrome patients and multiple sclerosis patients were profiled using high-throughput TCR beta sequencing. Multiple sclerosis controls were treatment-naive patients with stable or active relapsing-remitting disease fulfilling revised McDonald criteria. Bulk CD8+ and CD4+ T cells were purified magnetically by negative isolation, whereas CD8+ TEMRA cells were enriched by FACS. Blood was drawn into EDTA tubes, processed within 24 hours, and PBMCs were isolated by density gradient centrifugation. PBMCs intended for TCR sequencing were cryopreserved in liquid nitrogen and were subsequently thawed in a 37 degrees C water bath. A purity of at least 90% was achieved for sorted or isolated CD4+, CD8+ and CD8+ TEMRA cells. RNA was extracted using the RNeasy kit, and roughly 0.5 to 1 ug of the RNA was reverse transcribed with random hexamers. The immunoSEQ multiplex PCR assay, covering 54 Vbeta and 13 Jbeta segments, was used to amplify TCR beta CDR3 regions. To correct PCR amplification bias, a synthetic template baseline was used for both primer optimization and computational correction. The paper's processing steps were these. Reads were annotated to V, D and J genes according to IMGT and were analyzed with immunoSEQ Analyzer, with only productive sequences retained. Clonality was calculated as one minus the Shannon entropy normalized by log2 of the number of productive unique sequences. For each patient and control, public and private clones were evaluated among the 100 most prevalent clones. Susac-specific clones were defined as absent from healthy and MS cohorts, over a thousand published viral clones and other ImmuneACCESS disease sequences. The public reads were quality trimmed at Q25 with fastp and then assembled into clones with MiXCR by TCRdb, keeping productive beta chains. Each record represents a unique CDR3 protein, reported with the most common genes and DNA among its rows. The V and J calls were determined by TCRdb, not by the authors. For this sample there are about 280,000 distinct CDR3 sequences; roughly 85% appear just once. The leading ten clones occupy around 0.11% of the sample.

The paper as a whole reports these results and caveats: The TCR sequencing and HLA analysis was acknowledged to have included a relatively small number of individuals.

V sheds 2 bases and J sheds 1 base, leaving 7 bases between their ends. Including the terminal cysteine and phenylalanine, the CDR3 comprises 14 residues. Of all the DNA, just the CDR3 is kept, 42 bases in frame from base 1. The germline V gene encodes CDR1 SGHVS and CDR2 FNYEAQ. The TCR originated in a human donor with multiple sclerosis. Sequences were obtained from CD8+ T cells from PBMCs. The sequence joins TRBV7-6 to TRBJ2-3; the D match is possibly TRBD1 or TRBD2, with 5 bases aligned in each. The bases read TGTGCCAGCAGCTTAAGGGGAGGCACAGATACGCAGTATTTT. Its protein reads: CASSLRGGTDTQYF. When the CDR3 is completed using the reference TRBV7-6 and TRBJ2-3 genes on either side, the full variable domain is GAGVSQSPRYKVTKRGQDVALRCDPISGHVSLYWYRQALGQGPEFLTYFNYEAQQDKSGLPNDRFSAERPEGSISTLTIQRTEQRDSAMYRCASSLRGGTDTQYFGPGTRLTVL.